The T cell receptor (beta chain) under discussion was sequenced for a study of T-cell memory formation after mild COVID-19. Study context: TCR clusters mostly belonged to single donors.

With constant-segment primers, 5'RACE yielded cDNA libraries of TCR alpha and TCR beta that carried sample barcodes and UMIs. MiXCR was run by TCRdb on the 5' RACE reads, yielding one entry per CDR3 protein. This table holds 530,000 or so distinct CDR3 sequences, around 16% found once. The V segment lost 2 bases and the J segment 4 bases; nucleotides outside the gene matches: 13. CDR3 length equals 18 residues. Comment on this clonotype: Its antigen remains unknown.

Overall study findings and caveats: For second-wave clones that peaked at day 37, SARS-CoV-2 specificity went unverified. Among contracting clones, CD4+ were mainly CM/EM and CD8+ enriched in EMRA.

The sequence came from an adult woman who had mild COVID-19 (a few samples of this study predate the infection). Cell type and time point are not known. The chain joins TRBV12-3 or TRBV12-4 to TRBJ2-5; TRBD2 matches at 10 bases. The sample taken for sequencing was PBMCs or a T cell subset sorted from them (not recorded which). The chain's CDR3 is CASSLSGTSGRATETQYF. CDR3 coding DNA: TGTGCCAGCAGTTTATCGGGGACGAGCGGGAGGGCCACAGAGACCCAGTACTTC.